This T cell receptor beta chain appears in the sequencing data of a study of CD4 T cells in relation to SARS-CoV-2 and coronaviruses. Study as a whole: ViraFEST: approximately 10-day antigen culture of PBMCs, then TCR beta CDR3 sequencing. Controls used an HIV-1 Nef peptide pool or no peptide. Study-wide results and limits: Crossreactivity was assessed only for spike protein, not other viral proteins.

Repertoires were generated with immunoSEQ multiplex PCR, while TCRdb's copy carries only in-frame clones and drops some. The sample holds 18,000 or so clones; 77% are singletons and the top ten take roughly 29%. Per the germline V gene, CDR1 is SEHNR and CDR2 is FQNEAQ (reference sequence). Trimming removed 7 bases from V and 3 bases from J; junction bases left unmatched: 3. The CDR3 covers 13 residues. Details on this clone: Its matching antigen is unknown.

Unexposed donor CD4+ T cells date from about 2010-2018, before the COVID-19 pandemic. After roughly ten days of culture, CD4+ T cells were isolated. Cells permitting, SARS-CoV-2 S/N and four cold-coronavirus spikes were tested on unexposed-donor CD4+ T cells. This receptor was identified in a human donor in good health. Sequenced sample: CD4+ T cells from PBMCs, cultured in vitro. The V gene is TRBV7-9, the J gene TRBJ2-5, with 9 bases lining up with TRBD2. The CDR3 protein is CASTSSGEETQYF. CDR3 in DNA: TGTGCCAGCACCTCTAGCGGGGAAGAGACCCAGTACTTC.